This TCR beta chain was sequenced during a study of cytomegalovirus exposure and HLA in healthy donors (dated by TCRdb to the late 2010s). For the study in its entirety: An earlier analysis of several hundred of the donors reported approximately 260 Gb of sequence data and some 110 million unique TCR beta sequences obtained from approximately 180 million T cells. Across approximately 420 genotyped donors of the cohort, an average of roughly 250,000 unique TCR beta nucleotide sequences per donor were sequenced, and 15% to 20% of those sequences were non-productive. In a later genetic analysis, genome-wide SNP genotypes for about 65% of the roughly 700 donors were used, and that subset was treated as a discovery cohort. Typing coverage varied by locus: roughly 620-640 donors for A, B, C, DRB1 and DQB1; approximately 500 for DQA1; 600 to 610 for DPA1; under 490 for DPB1. Four or five DR-DQ haplotypes were handled as single units for association and clustering because linkage in the cohort was strong. In a later analysis, previously published TCR beta repertoires from several hundred donors were re-analyzed and high-resolution HLA genotyping was added so that TCR occurrence patterns could be studied. Donor age, sex, ethnicity and CMV serostatus were compiled together with the repertoire data. Approximately 330 gigabases of sequencing data and tens of millions of unique TCR sequences made up an early release that covered 500 to 650 HLA-typed donors. The T cell repertoires of 666 subjects were profiled by immunosequencing and related to cytomegalovirus serostatus. A separate validation cohort of 100 to 150 different subjects was used in addition to the 666-subject first cohort. HLA typing covered class I and class II loci at four-digit resolution. All discovery cohort repertoires had been generated using a single sequencing platform. The study aimed to test whether signatures of past pathogen exposure could be identified by cataloging public T cell receptors. The later analysis used no new phenotypic data to find candidate immune exposures, relying instead on TCR beta sequences and their occurrence across donors. To predict cytomegalovirus infection status, the study combined high-throughput TCR immunosequencing, statistical association of individual TCRs with disease status, and machine learning. The genetic ancestry cluster associated with self-reported Caucasian donors included around four fifths of the 398 genotyped donors. An earlier analysis of several hundred of the donors applied high-throughput TCR beta sequencing to assess whether each TCR beta V gene segment acted as functional or pseudogenic.

In regard to this clone: What antigen it recognizes has not been identified. The input lacks base qualities; no much larger clone sits a single base away.

From V the trimming removes 0 bases and from J it removes 6 bases, while the gene matches leave 7 bases of the junction unaccounted for. From cysteine to phenylalanine, the CDR3 is 16 amino acids long. Just the 48-base CDR3 DNA is kept, in frame starting at base 1. From a lookup of the germline V gene, CDR1 and CDR2 are KGHSH and LQKENI. Libraries were built with the immunoSEQ multiplex PCR assay. A mixture of 60 forward primers for TCR Vbeta segments and 13 reverse primers for TCR Jbeta segments was used in the multiplex PCR. Amplification of the CDR3 region of rearranged TCR beta genes was performed with a multiplex PCR assay on genomic DNA. The amplified TCR beta libraries were sequenced on the Illumina HiSeq System as 87-base-pair reads. Per the authors' processing: A later analysis counted tens of millions of unique TCR beta chains across the 650 to 800 repertoires, and 10 million to 12 million of these chains were shared by at least two donors. To remove PCR and sequencing errors, raw reads were error-corrected and collapsed into unique sequences using a nearest-neighbor algorithm that merged closely related sequences. To assign V, D and J gene segments, CDR3 sequences were aligned to IMGT reference sequences. For a sequence to be retained, at least a six-nucleotide match to both a V gene segment and a J gene segment was required. Rearrangements were classified as productive when the CDR3 lacked stop codons and remained in frame with V and J, and all other rearrangements were classified as non-productive. CDR3 was defined according to IMGT convention as the region running from the second conserved V-encoded cysteine to the conserved J-encoded phenylalanine. In an earlier analysis of more than 550 of the donors, sequences lacking an unambiguous match to a single V gene segment were excluded. In an earlier analysis of approximately 610 of the donors, V segments were called functional above 56.7% productive rearrangements and were called segregating when the between-donor standard deviation exceeded 5%. To diagnose cytomegalovirus status from the catalog of TCR beta chain sequences, a statistical classification framework was built. A later analysis assigned V and J genes by comparing TCR nucleotide sequences with IMGT/GENE-DB human TR gene sequences. Using the TCRdist pipeline, a later analysis assigned CDR3 sequences along with most-parsimonious VDJ recombination scenarios. In a later analysis, every TCR beta chain was defined by the combination of its CDR3 amino acid sequence and its V-gene family, and reads without a unique V-gene family were dropped. In a later analysis, 450 to 600 highly shared, low-generation-probability nucleotide sequences were removed to address suspected cross-contamination and a sequencing artifact. In a later analysis, a clonal expansion index was calculated for each public chain from normalized within-repertoire ranks of inferred template counts. In a later analysis, generation probabilities were computed using a VDJ recombination model fitted to out-of-frame rearrangements, and the results were checked against IGoR. In a later analysis, hypergeometric tests were used to score TCR-TCR, TCR-HLA and TCR-CMV co-occurrence, with a repertoire-size bias correction applied to TCR pairs. To estimate false discovery rates, a later analysis permuted the HLA or CMV assignments 20 times. In a later analysis, co-occurring TCRs were grouped with DBSCAN, and TCRdist sequence similarity was added when clustering was performed within HLA-allele-positive subsets. For co-occurrence clustering, repertoires with fewer than 30,000 or more than 120,000 public chains were excluded, along with four to six repertoires with anomalous nucleotide sharing. What TCRdb holds here is the immuneACCESS table cut down to in-frame rearrangements. Part of the clones is not present; checked against another copy, under half of the missing clones reflect an unresolved V gene, and the others are unexplained. D and trimming were read from the DNA, whereas the V and J calls and clone size are those reported in that table. The table for this sample lists a few hundred thousand clones; more than 80% of them were counted only once. About 3.1% of the sample belongs to the ten largest clones.

What the research found in general, with its limitations: In this cohort, only TCR beta chains were sequenced, and detectable features were limited by the absence of alpha or paired-chain data. Sequencing depth was assumed to be roughly uniform across donors in the presence/absence analyses, though that assumption may not hold. In a later genetic analysis, fewer N-insertions in productive TCRs were reported among donors in an Asian-associated ancestry cluster than the roughly 700-donor mean. The earlier analysis of 587 of the donors excluded some 15 rarely observed V segments, including chromosome 9 orphons, because counts were too low. In an earlier analysis of some 640 of the donors, most TCR beta V segments were observed in productive rearrangements about 87% or about 30% of the time, broadly matching IMGT annotations. Three of the identified cytomegalovirus-associated TCR beta chains were confirmed in vitro to be specific for cytomegalovirus antigens. In a later analysis, most CMV-associated TCR beta chains were found to appear HLA-restricted, with HLA associations seemingly driven largely by CMV exposure. Across donors, most TCR sequences were observed very rarely, whereas some public TCRs were present in many individuals. In both the original and validation cohorts, the classifier was reported to diagnose cytomegalovirus status with high specificity and sensitivity. Immune exposure information for the cohort was limited to CMV serostatus. Linkage disequilibrium might explain the correlated functional status among segregating V segments, but an unknown experimental factor could not be ruled out. The study gave a list of about 150 TCR beta chains associated with cytomegalovirus. Because HLA typing was unavailable for some donors at each locus, only the typed subset was used in association tests. A later analysis found that TCR association rates varied across HLA loci, with DRB1 alleles showing the most associated TCRs and HLA-C alleles the fewest. Compared with equally common non-associated chains, HLA-associated TCR beta chains in a later analysis were more clonally expanded and had lower generation probabilities. In a later analysis, about 16,000 TCR beta sequences were associated with specific HLA alleles at a false discovery rate of 0.05. A later analysis reported that several top co-occurrence clusters appeared linked to parvovirus B19, influenza, CMV and Epstein-Barr virus. A further reported finding was that TCR beta sequences accurately predicted the HLA-A and HLA-B alleles for most subjects in the first cohort. V-gene and J-gene trimming of TCR beta chains was associated with a missense DCLRE1C variant in a later genetic analysis, and the association was replicated in an independent cohort. Because the 87-base-pair reads could not distinguish some IMGT-functional V segments, including TRBV6-2 and TRBV6-3, those segments were excluded. When HLA alleles, especially DR and DQ, strongly co-occurred, attributing TCR associations to individual alleles was difficult. A cluster of highly shared sequence variants was judged likely to represent a technical artifact of the sequencing pipeline. The authors suggested that the approach could potentially be generalized to other disease states and immunological phenotypes.

In total, approximately 690 healthy bone marrow donors made up the cohort. Cohort members were all nominally healthy when sampled, although unrecorded immune exposures were likely present. The donor was CMV seronegative and belonged to the group of under 400 seronegative cohort members. Every donor gave a peripheral blood sample, and the peripheral blood mononuclear cells from that sample were used for TCR beta sequencing. The Qiagen DNeasy Blood Extraction Kit was used to extract genomic DNA from the blood cell samples. The chain is encoded by TRBV18 joined to TRBJ2-7, with 11 central nucleotides matching TRBD2. The receptor's source is a man younger than 45 in good health and CMV-seronegative. Sample: PBMCs. The DNA is as follows: TGTGCCAGCTCACCACCCACTAGCGGGGGTAGGGGCGAGCAGTACTTC. Its product reads: CASSPPTSGGRGEQYF.